These T cell receptor beta chains were read from a single sample in a study of shared clonotypes between healthy human individuals. Repertoires were generated with immunoSEQ multiplex PCR, while TCRdb's copy carries only in-frame clones and drops some. The data show around 700,000 clones, less than 80% seen once. Sample: memory CD4+ T cells sorted from blood. These receptors came from a woman in her twenties or thirties in good health. CDR3s include the opening cysteine and the closing phenylalanine or tryptophan. The order of the fields is V gene, clone size, D gene, J gene, CDR3 DNA, CDR3 protein. A D gene is named only where the DNA matches it firmly. Clone size is stated in some rows and not others, as once, few, many or a class when expanded.

TRBV19	NA	TRBD1	TRBJ1-5	TGTGCCAGTAGTTATTTGGGACAGCAAAGGAATCAGCCCCAGCATTTT	CASSYLGQQRNQPQHF
TRBV9	NA	TRBD2	TRBJ2-1	TGTGCCAGCAGCGTAGCCCCTAGTGCGGGAGGGCCCGACGAGCAGTTCTTC	CASSVAPSAGGPDEQFF
TRBV4-1	NA	NA	TRBJ2-3	TGCGCCAGCAGCCAAGATTTGACAACAGGGCGCCTTTTT	CASSQDLTTGRLF
TRBV4-1	few	TRBD2	TRBJ2-1	TGCGCCAGCAGCCAAGGATTAGGAGCGGGGGACAATGAGCAGTTCTTC	CASSQGLGAGDNEQFF
TRBV30	many	NA	TRBJ2-1	TGTGCCTGGAATGCGGGCGGCTCCTACAATGAGCAGTTCTTC	CAWNAGGSYNEQFF
TRBV19	NA	NA	TRBJ1-5	TGTGCCAGTAGTATAAGTATAAATCAGCCCCAGCATTTT	CASSISINQPQHF
TRBV5-1	NA	TRBD2	TRBJ2-1	TGCGCCAGCAGCTTGAGTAGCGGGATGTACAATGAGCAGTTCTTC	CASSLSSGMYNEQFF
TRBV12-2	once	NA	TRBJ1-1	TGTGCAAGTCGCTTAAGGTCTCTCTTT	CASRLRSLF
TRBV7-9	NA	NA	TRBJ2-3	TGTGCCAGCAGCTTAGGTCAGGAATTCACAGATACGCAGTATTTT	CASSLGQEFTDTQYF
TRBV6-6	NA	NA	TRBJ2-1	TGTGCCAGCAGTTACGCGACTGGCCGTGAGCAGTTCTTC	CASSYATGREQFF
TRBV30	NA	NA	TRBJ1-5	TGTGCCTGGAGTCAAGGACATAGCCTTCAGCCCCAGCATTTT	CAWSQGHSLQPQHF
TRBV11-2	NA	NA	TRBJ2-5	TGTGCCAGCAGCTTAGACCCGAAAGGGGCGGGCGAGACCCAGTACTTC	CASSLDPKGAGETQYF
TRBV7-9	NA	TRBD1	TRBJ2-2	TGTGCCAGCAGCTTAGTCAACAGGGGACCTCTCGCGAACACCGGGGAGCTGTTTTTT	CASSLVNRGPLANTGELFF
TRBV6-5	once	NA	TRBJ2-7	TGTGCCAGCCGGATTCAGGACCACTCCTACGAGCAGTACTTC	CASRIQDHSYEQYF
TRBV15	NA	NA	TRBJ1-4	TGTGCCACCAGCAGAGGGGGGTTGGACACTAATGAAAAACTGTTTTTT	CATSRGGLDTNEKLFF
TRBV9	NA	TRBD2	TRBJ2-1	TGTGCCAGCAGCGCAGCGGGAAGCTCCTACAATGAGCAGTTCTTC	CASSAAGSSYNEQFF
TRBV5-1	NA	NA	TRBJ2-2	TGCGCCAGCAGCTTAGGGGCTAGCTCGCGCGCCGGGGAGCTGTTTTTT	CASSLGASSRAGELFF
TRBV5-1	NA	TRBD1	TRBJ1-4	TGCGCCAGCAGCTCACAGGGGGTAGATGAAAAACTGTTTTTT	CASSSQGVDEKLFF
TRBV13	once	NA	TRBJ1-1	TGTGCCAGCAGCTTATCCGGGCTAGAGGTCACTGAAGCTTTCTTT	CASSLSGLEVTEAFF
TRBV25-1	NA	TRBD1	TRBJ1-3	TGTGCCAGCAGTGCCCAGGGGGCGACTGGAAACACCATATATTTT	CASSAQGATGNTIYF
TRBV5-1	many	NA	TRBJ2-1	TGCGCCAGCAGCGCACTTGTTGGCCGATCGACCAATGAGCAGTTCTTC	CASSALVGRSTNEQFF
TRBV18	NA	NA	TRBJ1-1	TGTGCCAGCTCACCCAGGGAGGGGAACACTGAAGCTTTCTTT	CASSPREGNTEAFF
TRBV10-3	NA	TRBD1	TRBJ1-1	TGTGCCACCAGGGCCCGGCAGGGGGACTTAGGAACTGAAGCTTTCTTT	CATRARQGDLGTEAFF
TRBV18	NA	TRBD2	TRBJ2-1	TGTGCCAGCTCACCCGACCGAGGGCGGGAGGGCCAGGATGAGCAGTTCTTC	CASSPDRGREGQDEQFF
TRBV29-1	NA	NA	TRBJ2-7	TGCAGCGTTTCTGAGGGGGTCGAGCAGTACTTC	CSVSEGVEQYF
TRBV7-2	NA	TRBD2	TRBJ2-4	TGTGCCAGCAGCTTAGTCTCTGGACTAGCGGGATTTTACGACATTCAGTACTTC	CASSLVSGLAGFYDIQYF
TRBV9	NA	NA	TRBJ2-2	TGTGCCAGCAGCGTAGCTAGGGGGGGCACCGGGGAGCTGTTTTTT	CASSVARGGTGELFF
TRBV25-1	NA	NA	TRBJ2-7	TGTGCCAGCAGTGAGTCGGGTCAAGGGGGTGCGCTCGAGCAGTACTTC	CASSESGQGGALEQYF
TRBV4-1	NA	NA	TRBJ2-1	TGCGCCAGCAGCCAAGATCTCGCCGGGGGAAGGACCAATGAGCAGTTCTTC	CASSQDLAGGRTNEQFF
TRBV11-2	NA	NA	TRBJ2-5	TGTGCCAGCAGCTTATTATACGGACGGCAAGAGACCCAGTACTTC	CASSLLYGRQETQYF
TRBV7-2	many	TRBD2	TRBJ2-7	TGTGCCAGCAGCTTAGAATTGACTAGCGGGCCTAGCTCCTACGAGCAGTACTTC	CASSLELTSGPSSYEQYF
TRBV28	NA	NA	TRBJ1-5	TGTGCCAGCAGCCGGTCACAGGCCCCTTACAATCAGCCCCAGCATTTT	CASSRSQAPYNQPQHF
TRBV7-3	few	NA	TRBJ2-1	TGTGCCAGCAGCGGACCGGGCCCCCCGTACGAGCAGTTCTTC	CASSGPGPPYEQFF
TRBV10-3	once	NA	TRBJ2-3	TGTGCCATCAGTGAGAGAGGGCTAGCGCTACCCACAGATACGCAGTATTTT	CAISERGLALPTDTQYF
TRBV18	once	TRBD1	TRBJ1-1	TGTGCCAGCTCACCGGACAGGGATGCTTTCTTT	CASSPDRDAFF
TRBV5-1	NA	TRBD2	TRBJ2-1	TGCGCCAGCAGCTGGGCCGGGACTAGCAAGTCCTACAATGAGCAGTTCTTC	CASSWAGTSKSYNEQFF
TRBV27	few	NA	TRBJ2-3	TGTGCCAGCAGTTCTAGACTTCTTGTGGATACGCAGTATTTT	CASSSRLLVDTQYF
TRBV2	NA	TRBD1	TRBJ2-2	TGTGCCAGCAGTGAATACAGGGGAAACACCGGGGAGCTGTTTTTT	CASSEYRGNTGELFF
TRBV6-5	NA	NA	TRBJ1-2	TGTGCCAGCAGTTACGACAGGAAGGGCTACACCTTC	CASSYDRKGYTF
TRBV18	once	TRBD1	TRBJ1-1	TGTGCCAGCTCACGGGGACAGGGTTACACTGAAGCTTTCTTT	CASSRGQGYTEAFF
TRBV19	NA	TRBD1	TRBJ2-3	TGTGCCAGTGCCGGACAGGGGGGAGGGTCCGCCCCAGCAGATACGCAGTATTTT	CASAGQGGGSAPADTQYF
TRBV30	NA	TRBD1	TRBJ1-6	TGTGCCTGGAGTTCGGGACAGTCATATTCACCCCTCCACTTT	CAWSSGQSYSPLHF
TRBV1	once	NA	TRBJ1-1	TGCACCAGCAGCCAAGAAGCGGAAACTGAAGCTTTCTTT	CTSSQEAETEAFF
TRBV11-2	NA	TRBD2	TRBJ2-1	TGTGCCAGCAGCTTAGGGCTAGCGGGAGGGCCCGTCTACAATGAGCAGTTCTTC	CASSLGLAGGPVYNEQFF
TRBV13	NA	NA	TRBJ1-3	TGTGCCAGCAGTCGACTAGGGGCCATCTCTGGAAACACCATATATTTT	CASSRLGAISGNTIYF
TRBV11-2	NA	NA	TRBJ2-7	TGTGCCAGCAGCCTGGGGGACCCCAGGACCTACGAGCAGTACTTC	CASSLGDPRTYEQYF
TRBV29-1	NA	TRBD2	TRBJ2-5	TGCAGCGTAACCAAATCAAGCGGGAGGCAAGAGACCCAGTACTTC	CSVTKSSGRQETQYF
TRBV14	NA	TRBD2	TRBJ2-3	TGTGCCAGCAGCCGCCGGCGGGAGTTAAGCACAGATACGCAGTATTTT	CASSRRRELSTDTQYF
TRBV14	NA	NA	TRBJ1-1	TGTGCCAGCAGCCAAGTCGGATACACTGAAGCTTTCTTT	CASSQVGYTEAFF
TRBV9	NA	NA	TRBJ2-1	TGTGCCAGCAGCGCAAGAGGTGGGACTTACTCCTACAATGAGCAGTTCTTC	CASSARGGTYSYNEQFF
TRBV7-9	NA	NA	TRBJ1-1	TGTGCTACGGTGACTGGGAGGACTGGGAACACTGAAGCTTTCTTT	CATVTGRTGNTEAFF
TRBV5-1	NA	NA	TRBJ1-1	TGCGCCAGCAGCTTGGCCAGGAGCTGGGACATCAGCCCTGAAGCTTTCTTT	CASSLARSWDISPEAFF
TRBV5-1	NA	NA	TRBJ2-2	TGCGCCAGCAGCTTGGAGAACTTCGGAACCGGGGAGCTGTTTTTT	CASSLENFGTGELFF
TRBV4-1	NA	TRBD2	TRBJ2-5	TGCGCCAGCAGCGAGACTAGCCAGGTCTTGGAGCAGTACTTC	CASSETSQVLEQYF
TRBV27	NA	TRBD1	TRBJ2-2	TGTGCCAGCACCCCCTGGGGGGACAGGAGGACCGGGGAGCTGTTTTTT	CASTPWGDRRTGELFF
TRBV6-5	few	NA	TRBJ2-7	TGTGCCAGCAACAACCCCTCGAGCGAGCAGTACTTC	CASNNPSSEQYF
TRBV25-1	NA	NA	TRBJ2-3	TGTGCCAGCAGAAAGGACAGAAACACAGATACGCAGTATTTT	CASRKDRNTDTQYF
TRBV11-2	NA	NA	TRBJ1-3	TGTGCCAGCAGCCTAATCTCTGGAAACACCATATATTTT	CASSLISGNTIYF
TRBV4-2	NA	NA	TRBJ2-7	TGTGCCAGCAGCCAAGATGGCGGACTACGAGCCTCCTACGAGCAGTACTTC	CASSQDGGLRASYEQYF
TRBV7-8	NA	TRBD2	TRBJ2-1	TGTGCCAGCAGCTTAGACCTAGCGGGCCCAAATGAGCAGTTCTTC	CASSLDLAGPNEQFF